The T cell receptor (beta chain) under discussion was sequenced for a study of shared clonotypes between healthy human individuals. The overall study: The study enrolled a couple of women and a few men aged 18 to 49. Study-wide results and caveats: Richness estimates generally favored naive over memory subsets. Across a handful of donors, naive CD4 shared around 5.3%, naive CD8 over 3%, memory CD4 2.3%, memory CD8 around 0.36%.

Details on this clone: The antigen is unknown.

CD8 cells classed as naive were CD45RO-negative and positively selected for CCR7, excluding terminally differentiated effector memory CD45RA+ cells. Germline assignment: CDR1 SGHTA and CDR2 FQGTGA. CDR3 length: 17 amino acids. V shed 4 bases and J 7 bases; nucleotides not matched to a gene: 13. Sequenced by immunoSEQ multiplex PCR; TCRdb stores in-frame clones only, minus some. This sample has over 2 million clones, with less than 95% found just once. This clonotype was sampled from a man between 18 and 29 years old in good health. The sequenced material came from naive CD8+ T cells sorted from blood. The chain couples TRBV7-3 to TRBJ2-1; 10 bases agree with TRBD2. DNA for the CDR3: TGTGCCAGCAGCTCCTACGGGGAGCGGGGGGGCCGGAATGAGCAGTTCTTC. This codes for CASSSYGERGGRNEQFF.